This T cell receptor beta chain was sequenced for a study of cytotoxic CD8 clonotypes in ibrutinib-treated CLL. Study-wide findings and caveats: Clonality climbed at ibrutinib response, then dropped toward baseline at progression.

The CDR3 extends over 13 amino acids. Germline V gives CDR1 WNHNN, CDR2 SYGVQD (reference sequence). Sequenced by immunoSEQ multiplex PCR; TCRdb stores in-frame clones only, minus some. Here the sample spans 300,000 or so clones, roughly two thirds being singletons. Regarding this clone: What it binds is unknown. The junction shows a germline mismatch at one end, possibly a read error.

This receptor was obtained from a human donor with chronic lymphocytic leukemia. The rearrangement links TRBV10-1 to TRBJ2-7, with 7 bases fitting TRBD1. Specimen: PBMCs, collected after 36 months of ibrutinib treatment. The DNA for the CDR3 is TGCGCCAGCAAAGGGGACAGTTCCTCCGAGCAGTACTTC. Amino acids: CASKGDSSSEQYF.